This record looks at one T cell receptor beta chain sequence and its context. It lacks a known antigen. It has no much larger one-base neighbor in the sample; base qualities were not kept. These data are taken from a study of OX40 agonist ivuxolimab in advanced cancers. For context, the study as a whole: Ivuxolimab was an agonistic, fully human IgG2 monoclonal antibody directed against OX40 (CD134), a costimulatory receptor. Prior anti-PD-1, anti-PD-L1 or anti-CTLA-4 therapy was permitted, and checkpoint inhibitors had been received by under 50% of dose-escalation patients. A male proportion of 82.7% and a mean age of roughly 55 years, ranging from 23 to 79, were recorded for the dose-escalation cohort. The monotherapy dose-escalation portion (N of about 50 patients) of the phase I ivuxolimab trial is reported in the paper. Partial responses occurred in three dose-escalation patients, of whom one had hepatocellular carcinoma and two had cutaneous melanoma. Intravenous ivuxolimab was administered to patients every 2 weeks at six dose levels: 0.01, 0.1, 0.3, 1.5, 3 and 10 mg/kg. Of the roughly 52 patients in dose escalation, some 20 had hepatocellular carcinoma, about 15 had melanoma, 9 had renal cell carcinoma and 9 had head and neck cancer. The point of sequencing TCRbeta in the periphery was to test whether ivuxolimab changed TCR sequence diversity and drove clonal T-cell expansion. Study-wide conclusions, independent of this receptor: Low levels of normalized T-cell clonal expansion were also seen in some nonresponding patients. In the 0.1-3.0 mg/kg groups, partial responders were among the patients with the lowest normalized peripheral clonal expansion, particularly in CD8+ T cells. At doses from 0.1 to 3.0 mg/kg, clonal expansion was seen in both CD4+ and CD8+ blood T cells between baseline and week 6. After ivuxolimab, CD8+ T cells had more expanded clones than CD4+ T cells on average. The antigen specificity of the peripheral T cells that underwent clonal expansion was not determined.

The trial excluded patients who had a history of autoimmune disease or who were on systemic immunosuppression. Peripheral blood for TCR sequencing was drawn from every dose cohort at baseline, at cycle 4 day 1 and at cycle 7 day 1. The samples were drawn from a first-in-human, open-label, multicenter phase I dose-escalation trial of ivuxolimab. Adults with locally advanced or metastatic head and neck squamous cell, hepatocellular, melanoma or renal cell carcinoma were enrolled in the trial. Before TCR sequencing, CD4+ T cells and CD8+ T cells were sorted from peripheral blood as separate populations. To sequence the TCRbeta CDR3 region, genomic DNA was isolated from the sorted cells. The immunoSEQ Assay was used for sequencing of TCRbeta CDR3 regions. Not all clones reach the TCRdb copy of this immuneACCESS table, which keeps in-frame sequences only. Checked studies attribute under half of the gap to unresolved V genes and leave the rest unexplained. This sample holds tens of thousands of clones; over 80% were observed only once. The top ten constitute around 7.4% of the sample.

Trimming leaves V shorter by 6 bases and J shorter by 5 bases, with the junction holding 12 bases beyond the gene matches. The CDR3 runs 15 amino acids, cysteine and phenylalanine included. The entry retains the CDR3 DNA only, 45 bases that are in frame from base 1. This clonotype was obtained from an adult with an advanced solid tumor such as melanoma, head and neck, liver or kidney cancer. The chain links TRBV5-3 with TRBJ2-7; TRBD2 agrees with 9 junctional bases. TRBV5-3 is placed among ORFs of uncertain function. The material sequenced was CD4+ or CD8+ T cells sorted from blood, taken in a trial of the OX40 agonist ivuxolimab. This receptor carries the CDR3 CARIPPQREENEQYF. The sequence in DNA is TGTGCCAGAATCCCTCCCCAGCGGGAGGAAAACGAGCAGTACTTC.